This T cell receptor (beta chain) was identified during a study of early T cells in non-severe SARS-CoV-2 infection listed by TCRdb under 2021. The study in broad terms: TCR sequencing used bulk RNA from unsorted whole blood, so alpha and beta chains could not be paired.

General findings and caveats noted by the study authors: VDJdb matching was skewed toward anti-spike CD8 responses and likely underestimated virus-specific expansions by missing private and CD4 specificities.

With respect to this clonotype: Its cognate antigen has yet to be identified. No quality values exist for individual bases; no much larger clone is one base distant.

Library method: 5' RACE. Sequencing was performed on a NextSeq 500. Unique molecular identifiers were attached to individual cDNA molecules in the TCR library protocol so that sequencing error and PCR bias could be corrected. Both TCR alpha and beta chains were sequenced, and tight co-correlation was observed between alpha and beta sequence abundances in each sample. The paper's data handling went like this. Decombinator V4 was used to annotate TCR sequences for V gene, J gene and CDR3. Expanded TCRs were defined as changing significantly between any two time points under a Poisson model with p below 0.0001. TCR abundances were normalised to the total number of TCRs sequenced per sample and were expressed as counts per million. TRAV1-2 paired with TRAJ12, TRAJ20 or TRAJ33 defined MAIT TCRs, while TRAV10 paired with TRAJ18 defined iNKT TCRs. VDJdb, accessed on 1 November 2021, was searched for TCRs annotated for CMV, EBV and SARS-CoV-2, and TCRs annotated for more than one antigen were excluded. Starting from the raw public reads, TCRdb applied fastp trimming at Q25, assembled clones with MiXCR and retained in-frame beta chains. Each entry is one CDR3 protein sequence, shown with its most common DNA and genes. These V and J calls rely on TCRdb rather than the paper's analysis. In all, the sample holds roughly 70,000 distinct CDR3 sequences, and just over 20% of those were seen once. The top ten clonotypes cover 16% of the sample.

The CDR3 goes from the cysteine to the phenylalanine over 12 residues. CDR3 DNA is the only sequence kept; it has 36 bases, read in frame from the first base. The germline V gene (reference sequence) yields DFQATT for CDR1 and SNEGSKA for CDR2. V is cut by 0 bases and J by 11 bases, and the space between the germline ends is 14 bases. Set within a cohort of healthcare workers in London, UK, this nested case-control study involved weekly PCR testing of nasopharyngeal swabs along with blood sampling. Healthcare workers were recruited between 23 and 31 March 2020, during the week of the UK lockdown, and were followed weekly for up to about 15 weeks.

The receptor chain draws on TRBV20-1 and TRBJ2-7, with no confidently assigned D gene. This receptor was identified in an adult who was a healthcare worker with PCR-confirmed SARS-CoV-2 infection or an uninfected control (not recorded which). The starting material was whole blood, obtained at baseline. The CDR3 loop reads CSARDPWALEYF. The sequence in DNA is TGCAGTGCTAGAGATCCATGGGCCCTCGAGTACTTC.